This TCR beta chain was obtained from a study of read filtering for tumor transcriptome and immune sequencing. Findings and caveats of the study: Sorted CD138-negative bone marrow cells were not purified T cells. Single-read clonotypes: 80% to 90% of IR-seq clonotypes (around 3.6% of reads), 74.6% of RNA-seq clonotypes (roughly 49% of reads).

CDR3 length: 17 residues. After removal of 4 bases from V and 1 base from J, the junction contained 8 bases not matched to a gene. CDR1 is SGHNT, CDR2 YYREEE, per germline (reference sequence). On this clonotype itself: Its antigen is not known.

This library used roughly 400 ng RNA and molecular barcoded adaptors spanning alpha/delta and beta/gamma chains. MiXCR, applied by TCRdb to the reads, yields one record per CDR3 protein. Among about 57,000 distinct CDR3 sequences, under 25% were seen once, and the ten largest hold about a sixth. This chain joins TRBV5-4 and TRBJ2-5; TRBD1 agrees at 12 bases. The sequence came from a donor older than 35 with multiple myeloma. Sequencing was performed on a population of CD138-negative cells sorted from bone marrow. The CDR3 nucleotides are TGTGCCAGCAGCCGAGCCGGGGACAGGGGGCGCCAAGAGACCCAGTACTTC. Protein sequence: CASSRAGDRGRQETQYF.